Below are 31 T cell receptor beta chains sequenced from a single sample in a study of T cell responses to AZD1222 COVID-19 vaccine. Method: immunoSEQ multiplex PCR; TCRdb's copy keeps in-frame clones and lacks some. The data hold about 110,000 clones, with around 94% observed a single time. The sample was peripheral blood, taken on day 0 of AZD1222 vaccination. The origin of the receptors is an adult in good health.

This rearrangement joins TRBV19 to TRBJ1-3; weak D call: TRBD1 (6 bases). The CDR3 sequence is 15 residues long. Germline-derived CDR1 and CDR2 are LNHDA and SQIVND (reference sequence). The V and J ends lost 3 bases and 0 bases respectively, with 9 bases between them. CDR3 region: CASSIDRSSGNTIYF. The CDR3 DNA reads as TGTGCCAGTAGTATCGACAGGTCCTCTGGAAACACCATATATTTT.

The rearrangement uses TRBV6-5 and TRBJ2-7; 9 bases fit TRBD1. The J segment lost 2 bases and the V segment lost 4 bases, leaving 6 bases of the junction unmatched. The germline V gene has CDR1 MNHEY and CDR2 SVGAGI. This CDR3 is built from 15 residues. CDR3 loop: CASSFGQGRTYEQYF. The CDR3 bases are TGTGCCAGCAGTTTCGGACAGGGGAGAACCTACGAGCAGTACTTC.

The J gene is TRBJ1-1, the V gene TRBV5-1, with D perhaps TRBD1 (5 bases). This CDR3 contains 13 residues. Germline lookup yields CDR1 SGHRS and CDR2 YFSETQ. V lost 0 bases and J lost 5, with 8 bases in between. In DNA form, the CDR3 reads TGCGCCAGCAGCTTGGGTGGGGGGACTGAAGCTTTCTTT. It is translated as CASSLGGGTEAFF. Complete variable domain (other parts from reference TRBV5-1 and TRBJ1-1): KAGVTQTPRYLIKTRGQQVTLSCSPISGHRSVSWYQQTPGQGLQFLFEYFSETQRNKGNFPGRFSGRQFSNSRSEMNVSTLELGDSALYLCASSLGGGTEAFFGQGTRLTVV.

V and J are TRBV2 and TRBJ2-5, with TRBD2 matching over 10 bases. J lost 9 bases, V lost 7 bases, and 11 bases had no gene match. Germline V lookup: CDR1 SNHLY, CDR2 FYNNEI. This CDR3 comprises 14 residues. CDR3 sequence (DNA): TGTGCCAGCACGGGTAGCGGGAGGCTCGATGCCCAGTACTTC. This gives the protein CASTGSGRLDAQYF.

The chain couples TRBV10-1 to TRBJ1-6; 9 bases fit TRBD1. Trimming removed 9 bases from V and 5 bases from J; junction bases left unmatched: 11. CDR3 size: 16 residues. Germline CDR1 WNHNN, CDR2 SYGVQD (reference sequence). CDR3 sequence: CARSNRGPTHNSPLHF. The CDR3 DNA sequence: TGCGCCAGAAGCAACAGGGGGCCCACACATAATTCACCCCTCCACTTT.

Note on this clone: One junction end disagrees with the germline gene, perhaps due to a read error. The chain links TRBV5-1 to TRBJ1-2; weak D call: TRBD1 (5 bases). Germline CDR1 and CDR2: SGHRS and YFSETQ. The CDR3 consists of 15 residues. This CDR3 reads CASSLAAGSNDGYTF. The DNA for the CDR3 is TGCGCCAGCAGCTTGGCGGCAGGGAGTAACGATGGCTACACCTTC.

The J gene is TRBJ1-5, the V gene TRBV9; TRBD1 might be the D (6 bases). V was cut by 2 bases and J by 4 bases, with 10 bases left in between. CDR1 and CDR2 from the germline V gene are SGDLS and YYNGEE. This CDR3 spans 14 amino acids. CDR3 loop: CASSVDRGNQPQHF. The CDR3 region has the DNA TGTGCCAGCAGCGTGGACAGAGGAAATCAGCCCCAGCATTTT.

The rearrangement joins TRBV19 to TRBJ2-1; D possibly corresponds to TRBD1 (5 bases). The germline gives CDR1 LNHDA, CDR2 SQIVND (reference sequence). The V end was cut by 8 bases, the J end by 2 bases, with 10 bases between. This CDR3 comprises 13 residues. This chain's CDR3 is CASSKGPYNEQFF. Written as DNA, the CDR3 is TGTGCCAGTTCTAAGGGGCCCTACAATGAGCAGTTCTTC.

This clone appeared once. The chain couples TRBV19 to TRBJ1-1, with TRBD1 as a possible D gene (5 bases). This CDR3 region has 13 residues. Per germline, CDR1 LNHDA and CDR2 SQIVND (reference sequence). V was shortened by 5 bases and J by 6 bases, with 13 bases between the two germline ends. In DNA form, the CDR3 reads TGTGCCAGTAGTCCCGGGACGGAGTCTGAAGCTTTCTTT. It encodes CASSPGTESEAFF.

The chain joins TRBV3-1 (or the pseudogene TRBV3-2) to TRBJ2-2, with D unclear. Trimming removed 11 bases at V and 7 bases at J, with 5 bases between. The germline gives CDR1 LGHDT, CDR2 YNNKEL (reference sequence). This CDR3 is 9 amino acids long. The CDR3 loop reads CAGGGELFF. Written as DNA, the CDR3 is TGTGCCGGCGGCGGGGAGCTGTTTTTT.

CDR3 coding DNA: TGCGCCAGCAGCTTGGTCGGTCCGGGACAGGTCTCAGAGACCCAGTACTTC. It specifies CASSLVGPGQVSETQYF. The chain couples TRBV5-1 to TRBJ2-5; 8 bases fit TRBD1. V trimming: 0 bases; J trimming: 4 bases; junction bases outside the gene matches: 11. This CDR3 spans 17 amino acids. Germline V lookup: CDR1 SGHRS, CDR2 YFSETQ.

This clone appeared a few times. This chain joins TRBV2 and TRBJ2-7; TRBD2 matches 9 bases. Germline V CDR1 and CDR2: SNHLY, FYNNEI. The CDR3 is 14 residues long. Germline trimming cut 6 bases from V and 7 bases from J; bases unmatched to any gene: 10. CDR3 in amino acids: CASRTSGALGEQYF. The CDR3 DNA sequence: TGTGCCAGCAGGACTAGCGGTGCTTTGGGAGAGCAGTACTTC. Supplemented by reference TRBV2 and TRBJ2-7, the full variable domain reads EPEVTQTPSHQVTQMGQEVILRCVPISNHLYFYWYRQILGQKVEFLVSFYNNEISEKSEIFDDQFSVERPDGSNFTLKIRSTKLEDSAMYFCASRTSGALGEQYFGPGTRLTVT.

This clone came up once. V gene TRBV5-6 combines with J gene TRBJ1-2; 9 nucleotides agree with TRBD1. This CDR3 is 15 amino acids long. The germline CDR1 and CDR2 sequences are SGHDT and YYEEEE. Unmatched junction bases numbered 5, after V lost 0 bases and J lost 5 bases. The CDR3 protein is CASSLAVTGGYGYTF. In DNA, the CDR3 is TGTGCCAGCAGCTTGGCCGTGACAGGGGGTTATGGCTACACCTTC.

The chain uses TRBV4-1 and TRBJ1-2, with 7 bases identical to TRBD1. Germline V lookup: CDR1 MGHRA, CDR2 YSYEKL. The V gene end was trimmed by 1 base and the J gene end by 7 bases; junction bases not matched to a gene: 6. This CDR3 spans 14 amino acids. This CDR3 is CASSQATGWRGYTF. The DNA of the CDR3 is TGCGCCAGCAGCCAAGCGACAGGGTGGCGTGGCTACACCTTC.

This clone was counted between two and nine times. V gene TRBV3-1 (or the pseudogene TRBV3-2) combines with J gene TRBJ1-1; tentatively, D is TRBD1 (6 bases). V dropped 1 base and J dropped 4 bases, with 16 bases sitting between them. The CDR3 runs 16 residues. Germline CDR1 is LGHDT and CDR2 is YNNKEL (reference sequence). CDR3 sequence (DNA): TGTGCCAGCAGCCAAGTCAAGGGGGGGGCGAGCACTGAAGCTTTCTTT. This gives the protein CASSQVKGGASTEAFF.

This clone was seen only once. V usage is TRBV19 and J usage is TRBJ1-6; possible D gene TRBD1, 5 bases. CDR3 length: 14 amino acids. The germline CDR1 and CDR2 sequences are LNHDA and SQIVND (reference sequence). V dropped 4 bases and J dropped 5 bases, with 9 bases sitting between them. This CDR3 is CASSTGLDNSPLHF. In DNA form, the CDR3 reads TGTGCCAGTAGTACGGGACTGGATAATTCACCCCTCCACTTT.

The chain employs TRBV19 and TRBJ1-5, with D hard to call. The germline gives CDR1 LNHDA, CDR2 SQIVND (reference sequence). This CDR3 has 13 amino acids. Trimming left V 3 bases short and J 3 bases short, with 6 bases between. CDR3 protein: CASSMRDNQPQHF. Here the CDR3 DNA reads TGTGCCAGTAGTATGAGGGACAATCAGCCCCAGCATTTT.

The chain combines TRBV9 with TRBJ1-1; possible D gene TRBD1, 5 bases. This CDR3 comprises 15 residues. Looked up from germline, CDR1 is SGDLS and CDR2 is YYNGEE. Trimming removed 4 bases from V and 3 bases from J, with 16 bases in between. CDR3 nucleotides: TGTGCCAGCAGCCTCTATGGGACCGCGGACACTGAAGCTTTCTTT. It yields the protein CASSLYGTADTEAFF.

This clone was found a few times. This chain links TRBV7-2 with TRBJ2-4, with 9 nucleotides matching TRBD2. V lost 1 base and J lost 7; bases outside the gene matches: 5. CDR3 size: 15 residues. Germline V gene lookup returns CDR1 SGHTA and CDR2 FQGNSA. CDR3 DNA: TGTGCCAGCAGCTTAGGAGGCGGGAGGGCCAACATTCAGTACTTC. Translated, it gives CASSLGGGRANIQYF.

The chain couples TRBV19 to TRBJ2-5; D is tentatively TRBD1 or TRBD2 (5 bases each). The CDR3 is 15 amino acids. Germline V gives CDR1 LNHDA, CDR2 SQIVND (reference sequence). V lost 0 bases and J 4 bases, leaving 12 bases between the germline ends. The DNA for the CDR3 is TGTGCCAGTAGTATAGATCTCCGAGGGGCAGAGACCCAGTACTTC. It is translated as CASSIDLRGAETQYF.

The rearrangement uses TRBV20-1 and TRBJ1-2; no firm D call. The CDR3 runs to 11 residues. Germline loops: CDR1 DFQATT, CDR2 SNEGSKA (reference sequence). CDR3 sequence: CFLRGPYGYTF. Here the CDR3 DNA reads TGCTTCCTTCGCGGACCCTATGGCTACACCTTC.

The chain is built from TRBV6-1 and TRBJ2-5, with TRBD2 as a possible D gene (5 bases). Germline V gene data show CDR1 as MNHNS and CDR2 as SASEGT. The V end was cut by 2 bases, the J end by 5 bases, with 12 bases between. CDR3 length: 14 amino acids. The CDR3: CASSESGSPETQYF. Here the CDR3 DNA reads TGTGCCAGCAGTGAATCGGGGTCCCCGGAGACCCAGTACTTC.

The CDR3 loop is CATSDRDRPQHF. CDR3 DNA: TGTGCCACCAGTGACCGTGACAGGCCCCAGCATTTT. The chain employs TRBV24-1 and TRBJ1-5, with D maybe TRBD1 (5 bases). The germline CDR1 and CDR2 sequences are KGHDR and SFDVKD. Trimming cost V 4 bases and J 9 bases, with 9 bases left between them. The CDR3 extends over 12 amino acids.

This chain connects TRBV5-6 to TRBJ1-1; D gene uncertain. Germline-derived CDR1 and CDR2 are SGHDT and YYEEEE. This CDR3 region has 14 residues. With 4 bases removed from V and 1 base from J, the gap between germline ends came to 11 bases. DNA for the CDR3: TGTGCCAGCAGCGTGGAGACGGGGAACACTGAAGCTTTCTTT. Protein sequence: CASSVETGNTEAFF.

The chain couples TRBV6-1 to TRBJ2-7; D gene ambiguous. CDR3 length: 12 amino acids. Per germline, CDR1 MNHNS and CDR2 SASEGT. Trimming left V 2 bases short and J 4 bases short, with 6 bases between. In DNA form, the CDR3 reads TGTGCCAGCAGTGAACTGGCGTACGAGCAGTACTTC. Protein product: CASSELAYEQYF.

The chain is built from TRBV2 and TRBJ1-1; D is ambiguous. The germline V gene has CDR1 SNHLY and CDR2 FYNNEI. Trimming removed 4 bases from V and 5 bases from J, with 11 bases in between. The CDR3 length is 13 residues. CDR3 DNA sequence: TGTGCCAGCAGTGGTCTCGCGGGGACTGAAGCTTTCTTT. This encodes CASSGLAGTEAFF. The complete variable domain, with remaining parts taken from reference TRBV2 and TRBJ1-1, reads EPEVTQTPSHQVTQMGQEVILRCVPISNHLYFYWYRQILGQKVEFLVSFYNNEISEKSEIFDDQFSVERPDGSNFTLKIRSTKLEDSAMYFCASSGLAGTEAFFGQGTRLTVV.

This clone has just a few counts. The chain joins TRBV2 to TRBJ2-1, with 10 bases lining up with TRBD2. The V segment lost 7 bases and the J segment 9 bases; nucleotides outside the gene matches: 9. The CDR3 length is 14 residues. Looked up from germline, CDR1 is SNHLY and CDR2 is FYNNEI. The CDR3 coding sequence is TGTGCCAGCATTGTGCCTAGCGGGAGAGGTGAGCAGTTCTTC. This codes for CASIVPSGRGEQFF.

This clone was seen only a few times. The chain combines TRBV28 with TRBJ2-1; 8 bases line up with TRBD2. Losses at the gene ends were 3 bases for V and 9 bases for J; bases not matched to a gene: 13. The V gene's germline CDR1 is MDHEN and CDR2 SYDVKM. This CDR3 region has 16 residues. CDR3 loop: CASSLAGTRRYREQFF. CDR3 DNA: TGTGCCAGCAGTTTGGCCGGGACTAGGCGTTACCGTGAGCAGTTCTTC. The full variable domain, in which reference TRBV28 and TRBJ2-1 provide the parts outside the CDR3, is DVKVTQSSRYLVKRTGEKVFLECVQDMDHENMFWYRQDPGLGLRLIYFSYDVKMKEKGDIPEGYSVSREKKERFSLILESASTNQTSMYLCASSLAGTRRYREQFFGPGTRLTVL.

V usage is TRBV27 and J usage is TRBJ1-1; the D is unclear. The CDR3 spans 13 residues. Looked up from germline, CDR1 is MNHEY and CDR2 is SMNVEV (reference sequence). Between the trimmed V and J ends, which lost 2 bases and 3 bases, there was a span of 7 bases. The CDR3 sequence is CASSLALYTEAFF. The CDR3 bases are TGTGCCAGCAGTTTAGCGCTCTACACTGAAGCTTTCTTT.

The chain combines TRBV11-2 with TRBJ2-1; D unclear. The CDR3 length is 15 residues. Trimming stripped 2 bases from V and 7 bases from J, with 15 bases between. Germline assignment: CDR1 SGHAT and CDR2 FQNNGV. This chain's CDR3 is CASSLRQRLQNEQFF. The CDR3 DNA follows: TGTGCCAGCAGCTTACGGCAGAGATTACAGAATGAGCAGTTCTTC.

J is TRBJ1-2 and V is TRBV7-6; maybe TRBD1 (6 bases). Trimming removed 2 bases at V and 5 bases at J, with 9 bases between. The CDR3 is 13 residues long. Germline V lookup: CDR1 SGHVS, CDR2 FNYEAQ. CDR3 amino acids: CASSLSRGYGYTF. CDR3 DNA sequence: TGTGCCAGCAGCTTATCCAGGGGTTATGGCTACACCTTC.